The 17 T cell receptor beta chains listed next were all sequenced from one sample in a study of cytomegalovirus exposure and HLA in healthy donors. The PCR used 60 Vbeta and 13 Jbeta primers. This table comes from immunoSEQ multiplex PCR, and its TCRdb copy is limited to in-frame clones, with some not included. The table has approximately 110,000 clones, roughly 70% seen once. Sequencing was carried out using PBMCs. These receptors all stem from a woman in her 40s in good health and CMV-seronegative.

The J gene is TRBJ1-4, the V gene TRBV7-2; the D gene is possibly TRBD1 (6 bases). In germline, CDR1 is SGHTA, CDR2 FQGNSA. V was cut by 3 bases and J by 7 bases, with 9 bases left in between. The CDR3 is made up of 13 amino acids. CDR3 sequence (DNA): TGTGCCAGCAGCTTTACAGGGTCTGAAAAACTGTTTTTT. This codes for CASSFTGSEKLFF.

The chain links TRBV29-1 to TRBJ2-3; tentative D call: TRBD1 (5 bases). CDR3 length: 15 amino acids. V dropped 4 bases and J dropped 2 bases, with 16 bases sitting between them. Germline CDR1 and CDR2: SQVTM and ANQGSEA. The CDR3 here is CSVVGQGTFTDTQYF. CDR3 sequence (DNA): TGCAGCGTTGTTGGTCAGGGCACTTTCACAGATACGCAGTATTTT.

The chain has TRBV9 and TRBJ1-6, with D possibly being TRBD1 (6 bases). V was pared by 1 base and J by 7 bases, with 12 bases between. The CDR3 covers 15 residues. CDR1 is SGDLS, CDR2 YYNGEE, per germline. The CDR3 DNA sequence: TGTGCCAGCAGCGTACGGGAGGGGGGCAATTCACCCCTCCACTTT. Protein sequence: CASSVREGGNSPLHF.

The chain recombines TRBV5-1 with TRBJ2-3; D possibly corresponds to TRBD2 (5 bases). The CDR3 loop spans 14 amino acids. V lost 3 bases, J lost 1 base, and 9 bases lay in between. Germline CDR1 reads SGHRS; CDR2 reads YFSETQ. In nucleotides, the CDR3 is TGCGCCAGCAGCTACGAGGGAGGCACAGATACGCAGTATTTT. Amino acids: CASSYEGGTDTQYF.

The V gene is TRBV6-5, the J gene TRBJ2-7; TRBD2 is a possible D gene (7 bases). The CDR3 is made up of 15 amino acids. Trimming shortened V by 2 bases and J by 0 bases, and 11 bases separated the two germline ends. CDR1 is MNHEY and CDR2 is SVGAGI in the germline V gene. The CDR3 DNA reads as TGTGCCAGCAGTTACGGGGCGGGGGCCTCCTACGAGCAGTACTTC. Protein: CASSYGAGASYEQYF.

This chain joins TRBV30 and TRBJ1-5, with D possibly TRBD1 on 5 matching bases. The germline V and J ends were trimmed by 6 bases and 6 bases, with 12 bases remaining between them. This CDR3 is 12 amino acids long. CDR1 is GTSNPN, CDR2 SVGIG, per germline (reference sequence). DNA of the CDR3: TGTGCCTGCGGTCTGGGGGGTCAGCCCCAGCATTTT. The encoded protein is CACGLGGQPQHF.

This clone was counted between two and nine times. The chain uses TRBV7-3 and TRBJ2-5, with 14 bases fitting TRBD2. V gave up 5 bases and J gave up 3 bases; unmatched junction bases: 14. Germline loops: CDR1 SGHTA, CDR2 FQGTGA. CDR3 length: 19 amino acids. The chain's CDR3 is CASSPTGGTSGSREETQYF. As DNA, the CDR3 is TGTGCCAGCAGCCCCACGGGTGGGACTAGCGGGAGTAGGGAAGAGACCCAGTACTTC.

The CDR3 DNA reads as TGTGCCAGCAGCCCGGGGGACCGCACAGATACGCAGTATTTT. Residues: CASSPGDRTDTQYF. The chain is built from TRBV7-3 and TRBJ2-3; D might be TRBD2 (6 bases). V lost 5 bases to trimming and J lost 1 base, with 10 bases between them. Looked up from germline, CDR1 is SGHTA and CDR2 is FQGTGA. CDR3 length: 14 amino acids.

The rearrangement joins TRBV4-1 to TRBJ2-1; maybe TRBD2 (7 bases). The CDR3 consists of 18 residues. Per germline, CDR1 MGHRA and CDR2 YSYEKL. The V end lost 1 base, the J end lost 4 bases, and 20 bases lay between the germline ends. The CDR3: CASSQALGGGVVYNEQFF. CDR3 nucleotides: TGCGCCAGCAGCCAAGCCCTAGGGGGGGGAGTTGTATACAATGAGCAGTTCTTC.

This clone turned up a few times. The chain has TRBV18 and TRBJ2-7; TRBD1 matches at 9 bases. Germline values: CDR1 KGHSH, CDR2 LQKENI. The CDR3 has 15 amino acids. Losses at the gene ends were 0 bases for V and 4 bases for J; bases not matched to a gene: 4. The CDR3 protein is CASSPPGQGTYEQYF. CDR3 coding DNA: TGTGCCAGCTCACCACCGGGACAGGGTACTTACGAGCAGTACTTC.

The CDR3 bases are TGTGCCAGCAGCTTAGAAGGGGTAGCGGGAGGTATCAACGAGCAGTACTTC. Its protein is CASSLEGVAGGINEQYF. This chain uses TRBV7-2 with TRBJ2-7, with 10 bases matching TRBD2. CDR1 and CDR2 (germline): SGHTA, FQGNSA. With 1 base clipped from V and 5 bases from J, the junction kept 11 bases outside the gene matches. The CDR3 is made up of 17 amino acids.

The chain recombines TRBV7-2 with TRBJ1-5; D might be TRBD1 (5 bases). Trimming removed 1 base at V and 4 bases at J, with 14 bases between. From germline, CDR1 is SGHTA and CDR2 FQGNSA. CDR3 length: 16 amino acids. DNA of the CDR3: TGTGCCAGCAGCTTAGTTGGGGCAGGGAGGAATCAGCCCCAGCATTTT. The encoded protein is CASSLVGAGRNQPQHF.

This clone occurred a few times. The chain recombines TRBV4-3 with TRBJ2-2; 12 bases fit TRBD1. There are 16 residues in the CDR3. CDR1 and CDR2 from the germline V gene are LGHNA and YSLEER. The V segment lost 1 base and the J segment 7 bases; nucleotides outside the gene matches: 4. CDR3: CASSQAGTGGSGELFF. Written as DNA, the CDR3 is TGCGCCAGCAGCCAAGCAGGGACAGGGGGCAGCGGGGAGCTGTTTTTT.

As regards this clone: One end of the junction fails to match germline, which may point to a read error. The chain links TRBV6-1 to TRBJ1-2; the D gene is possibly TRBD1 (5 bases). There are 13 residues in the CDR3. Germline V gene lookup returns CDR1 MNHNS and CDR2 SASEGT. The CDR3: CASSAPGGVAMNF. The CDR3 DNA is TGTGCCAGCAGCGCCCCGGGGGGGGTAGCGATGAACTTC.

The chain recombines TRBV2 with TRBJ2-1; 7 bases match TRBD2. This CDR3 contains 15 residues. The germline V gene encodes CDR1 SNHLY and CDR2 FYNNEI. Trimming at V came to 2 bases and at J to 8 bases, leaving 9 bases not matched to a gene. CDR3 region: CASSEQVAGDDEQFF. DNA for the CDR3: TGTGCCAGCAGTGAACAAGTGGCGGGAGATGATGAGCAGTTCTTC.

This clone was recorded a few times. The V gene is TRBV19, the J gene TRBJ2-2; tentatively, D is TRBD1 (6 bases). The V gene's germline CDR1 is LNHDA and CDR2 SQIVND (reference sequence). The CDR3 consists of 15 residues. The V end lost 7 bases, the J end lost 0 bases, and 12 bases lay between the germline ends. The CDR3 region has the DNA TGTGCCAGTACGACAGGCCCCGCGAACACCGGGGAGCTGTTTTTT. This translates into CASTTGPANTGELFF.

The rearrangement links TRBV2 to TRBJ2-2; the match to TRBD1 covers 10 bases. The germline V gene encodes CDR1 SNHLY and CDR2 FYNNEI. After removal of 6 bases from V and 6 bases from J, the junction contained 4 bases not matched to a gene. This CDR3 is 14 amino acids long. The CDR3 region is CASRTGQGSGELFF. As DNA, the CDR3 is TGTGCCAGCAGGACGGGACAGGGGTCCGGGGAGCTGTTTTTT.